The 29 T cell receptor beta chains presented below share a single source sample, sequenced in a study of T cells in narcolepsy. Measured with immunoSEQ multiplex PCR; TCRdb has only the in-frame clones, and not every one. The sample yields some 35,000 clones, about 81% seen once. Sequenced: CD45RA- memory CD4+ T cells from PBMCs. The receptor set was obtained from a human donor with narcolepsy.

This clone appeared a single time. This chain uses TRBV11-1 with TRBJ2-6; D call uncertain. Between the trimmed V and J ends, which lost 2 bases and 0 bases, there was a span of 11 bases. Germline CDR1 SGHAT, CDR2 FQDESV (reference sequence). The CDR3 has 17 amino acids. CDR3 amino acids: CASSLRGTGSGANVLTF. The CDR3, as DNA: TGTGCCAGCAGCTTACGTGGCACCGGCTCTGGGGCCAACGTCCTGACTTTC.

The V and J genes are TRBV27 and TRBJ2-4, with D hard to call. This CDR3 is built from 15 residues. Germline values: CDR1 MNHEY, CDR2 SMNVEV (reference sequence). Trimming took off 9 bases at V and 4 bases at J, with 19 bases between the two ends. CDR3: CARGFSGPEKNIQYF. The CDR3 bases are TGTGCCAGGGGATTCTCCGGGCCGGAGAAAAACATTCAGTACTTC.

V usage is TRBV6-6 and J usage is TRBJ1-2; the D gene is possibly TRBD1 (6 bases). Germline V lookup: CDR1 MNHNY, CDR2 SVGAGI (reference sequence). The CDR3 covers 15 residues. V lost 0 bases and J lost 0, with 8 bases in between. Written as DNA, the CDR3 is TGTGCCAGCAGTTACTCCGACAGGCCTAACTATGGCTACACCTTC. Translated: CASSYSDRPNYGYTF.

The chain recombines TRBV6-5 with TRBJ2-3, with 8 bases aligning to TRBD1. After removal of 5 bases from V and 4 bases from J, the junction contained 8 bases not matched to a gene. Germline V gives CDR1 MNHEY, CDR2 SVGAGI. The CDR3 runs to 15 residues. The CDR3 spells CASSVVTGVPDTQYF. CDR3 in DNA: TGTGCCAGCAGTGTGGTGACAGGGGTTCCAGATACGCAGTATTTT.

This clone has only one observation. J is TRBJ1-4 and V is TRBV30; the D gene is possibly TRBD1 (6 bases). The germline CDR1 and CDR2 sequences are GTSNPN and SVGIG (reference sequence). There are 13 residues in the CDR3. The ends were cut back, 3 bases at V and 6 bases at J, with 11 bases in the middle. The chain's CDR3 is CAWRSGQYEKLFF. The CDR3 DNA reads as TGTGCCTGGAGAAGCGGACAGTATGAAAAACTGTTTTTT.

This chain links TRBV19 with TRBJ2-1, with 10 bases that match TRBD1. V lost 7 bases, J lost 8 bases, and 14 bases stayed unmatched. CDR1 is LNHDA, CDR2 SQIVND, per germline (reference sequence). The CDR3 is 16 amino acids. CDR3 in amino acids: CASTATGTGVFYEQFF. The DNA for the CDR3 is TGTGCCAGTACCGCTACCGGGACAGGGGTTTTCTATGAGCAGTTCTTC.

This clone was detected only a few times. The gene calls are TRBV5-1 and TRBJ2-2, with 7 bases aligning to TRBD1. From germline, CDR1 is SGHRS and CDR2 YFSETQ. This CDR3 is 15 amino acids long. V was pared by 4 bases and J by 0 bases, with 3 bases of the junction left unmatched. The chain's CDR3 is CASSLGTANTGELFF. In nucleotides, the CDR3 is TGCGCCAGCAGCCTAGGGACAGCGAACACCGGGGAGCTGTTTTTT.

The chain is built from TRBV7-9 and TRBJ2-1; tentative D call: TRBD2 (5 bases). The length of the CDR3 is 16 residues. Trimming left V 1 base short and J 6 bases short, with 16 bases between. From germline, CDR1 is SEHNR and CDR2 FQNEAQ (reference sequence). CDR3 DNA sequence: TGTGCCAGCAGCTTAGATCCGGGAAGGAGGCTCAATGAGCAGTTCTTC. Amino acid sequence: CASSLDPGRRLNEQFF.

The CDR3 reads CASSRTGTGRREQYF. In DNA form, the CDR3 reads TGTGCCAGCAGCCGTACCGGGACAGGTCGTCGCGAGCAGTACTTC. The genes are TRBV5-4 and TRBJ2-7; 8 bases are a match to TRBD1. V shed 4 bases and J 6 bases; nucleotides not matched to a gene: 12. The V gene's germline CDR1 is SGHNT and CDR2 YYREEE (reference sequence). The CDR3 has 15 amino acids.

The V and J genes are TRBV7-9 and TRBJ1-2; D not resolved. Germline V gene data show CDR1 as SEHNR and CDR2 as FQNEAQ (reference sequence). The ends were cut back, 4 bases at V and 10 bases at J, with 16 bases in the middle. The CDR3 runs to 13 residues. CDR3 protein: CASSSRDLRLYTF. For the CDR3, the DNA is TGTGCCAGCAGCTCCCGAGACCTCAGGCTCTACACCTTC. The whole variable domain, remainder taken from reference TRBV7-9 and TRBJ1-2, is DTGVSQNPRHKITKRGQNVTFRCDPISEHNRLYWYRQTLGQGPEFLTYFQNEAQLEKSRLLSDRFSAERPKGSFSTLEIQRTEQGDSAMYLCASSSRDLRLYTFGSGTRLTVV.

V and J are TRBV4-1 and TRBJ2-3; D is possibly TRBD2 (5 bases). CDR1 and CDR2 (germline): MGHRA, YSYEKL. CDR3 length: 17 residues. Trimming removed 3 bases at V and 4 bases at J, with 20 bases between. CDR3 nucleotides: TGCGCCAGCAGCCACGTCGACCTAGGACTGTCCGCAGATACGCAGTATTTT. Amino acids: CASSHVDLGLSADTQYF.

CDR3 amino acids: CASSPAPTGFEETQYF. CDR3 bases: TGCGCCAGCAGTCCTGCCCCCACAGGGTTTGAAGAGACCCAGTACTTC. J is TRBJ2-5 and V is TRBV5-1, with D tentatively TRBD1 (6 bases). The germline V gene encodes CDR1 SGHRS and CDR2 YFSETQ. There are 16 residues in the CDR3. Deletions cut 5 bases from V and 3 bases from J, with 20 bases between.

There are a few counts of this clone. This chain connects TRBV11-3 to TRBJ2-2; perhaps TRBD1 as D (6 bases). Looked up from germline, CDR1 is SGHNT and CDR2 is YENEEA. V gave up 2 bases and J gave up 6 bases, with 10 bases separating them. The CDR3 has 14 residues. CDR3 protein: CASSLRAGAGELFF. In DNA form, the CDR3 reads TGTGCCAGCAGCTTACGGGCAGGGGCCGGGGAGCTGTTTTTT.

The V and J genes are TRBV20-1 and TRBJ2-3; no definite D call. Germline-derived CDR1 and CDR2 are DFQATT and SNEGSKA (reference sequence). The CDR3 extends over 11 amino acids. Trimming took off 8 bases at V and 6 bases at J, with 12 bases between the two ends. The DNA for the CDR3 is TGCAGTCCCGGACCCGAGGATACGCAGTATTTT. Translated: CSPGPEDTQYF.

The gene calls are TRBV28 and TRBJ1-1; a possible D gene is TRBD1 (5 bases). Between the trimmed V and J ends, which lost 4 bases and 4 bases, there was a span of 16 bases. Germline V lookup: CDR1 MDHEN, CDR2 SYDVKM. The CDR3 has 15 amino acids. CDR3 in amino acids: CASSSTGLVSTEAFF. The CDR3 bases are TGTGCCAGCAGTTCGACGGGACTGGTGAGCACTGAAGCTTTCTTT.

J is TRBJ1-5 and V is TRBV7-8; D is uncertain. Germline CDR1 is SGHVS and CDR2 is FQNEAQ. V lost 1 base and J lost 7, with 8 bases in between. This CDR3 is 13 amino acids long. As DNA, the CDR3 is TGTGCCAGCAGCTTAGATTTGGTGCAGCCCCAGCATTTT. Translation: CASSLDLVQPQHF.

This clone has only a few counts. The chain uses TRBV7-8 and TRBJ2-1, with unresolved D. Germline assignment: CDR1 SGHVS and CDR2 FQNEAQ. Deletions cut 2 bases from V and 7 bases from J, with 6 bases between. This CDR3 contains 12 residues. The CDR3 is CASSLIGNEQFF. CDR3 nucleotides: TGTGCCAGCAGCTTAATCGGGAATGAGCAGTTCTTC.

This clone was picked up one time. The chain's CDR3 is CASRINWVGDGDSGNTIYF. For the CDR3, the DNA is TGTGCCAGCAGGATCAACTGGGTTGGGGACGGAGACTCTGGAAACACCATATATTTT. The chain has TRBV28 and TRBJ1-3; maybe TRBD1 (5 bases). V lost 6 bases to trimming and J lost 0 bases, with 24 bases between them. The germline gives CDR1 MDHEN, CDR2 SYDVKM. This CDR3 comprises 19 residues.

The gene calls are TRBV27 and TRBJ2-7, with a tentative D call TRBD2 (7 bases). This CDR3 has 17 amino acids. V was shortened by 5 bases and J by 4 bases, with 24 bases between the two germline ends. The germline V gene has CDR1 MNHEY and CDR2 SMNVEV (reference sequence). The CDR3 loop reads CASSGTFGPGGMYEQYF. The CDR3 DNA sequence: TGTGCCAGCAGTGGGACATTCGGACCGGGGGGAATGTACGAGCAGTACTTC.

A few counts support this clone. J is TRBJ2-7 and V is TRBV6-6; maybe TRBD1 (6 bases). Germline CDR1 MNHNY, CDR2 SVGAGI (reference sequence). This CDR3 has 14 residues. V was clipped by 2 bases and J by 5 bases, with 13 bases between them. The chain's CDR3 is CASSYTGSVNEQYF. The DNA of the CDR3 is TGTGCCAGCAGTTACACAGGGTCGGTAAACGAGCAGTACTTC.

The chain links TRBV5-1 to TRBJ2-5; TRBD1 agrees at 9 bases. The CDR3 is made up of 16 amino acids. V shed 0 bases and J 1 base; nucleotides not matched to a gene: 4. CDR1 SGHRS and CDR2 YFSETQ come from the germline V gene. Here the CDR3 reads CASSLGPGQGQETQYF. CDR3 coding DNA: TGCGCCAGCAGCTTGGGACCGGGACAGGGCCAAGAGACCCAGTACTTC.

This chain connects TRBV29-1 to TRBJ1-2; TRBD1 matches at 9 bases. Germline V gene data show CDR1 as SQVTM and CDR2 as ANQGSEA. V dropped 4 bases and J dropped 8; count of bases not matched to a gene: 8. The CDR3 is 13 residues long. The CDR3 reads CSVALTGGKGYTF. The CDR3 DNA reads as TGCAGCGTTGCCCTTACAGGGGGCAAGGGCTACACCTTC.

The chain uses TRBV4-1 and TRBJ2-2; D tentatively reads TRBD1 or TRBD2 (5 bases each). This CDR3 contains 14 residues. V lost 3 bases, J lost 4 bases, and 9 bases lay in between. Germline lookup yields CDR1 MGHRA and CDR2 YSYEKL. CDR3 region: CASSQPGRTGELFF. In nucleotides, the CDR3 is TGCGCCAGCAGCCAGCCGGGGCGCACCGGGGAGCTGTTTTTT.

This clone is a singleton in its sample. This chain links TRBV19 with TRBJ2-5; perhaps TRBD2 as D (6 bases). This CDR3 contains 14 residues. V was shortened by 9 bases and J by 4 bases, with 18 bases between the two germline ends. CDR1 LNHDA and CDR2 SQIVND come from the germline V gene (reference sequence). The CDR3 DNA reads TGTGCCAGCGGTACCGGCGGGGATGGAGAGACCCAGTACTTC. It encodes CASGTGGDGETQYF.

V and J are TRBV7-2 and TRBJ1-2; tentatively, D is TRBD1 (5 bases). Germline V lookup: CDR1 SGHTA, CDR2 FQGNSA. The CDR3 contains 14 residues. V dropped 5 bases and J dropped 3 bases, with 13 bases sitting between them. In nucleotides, the CDR3 is TGTGCCAGCAGCCGATATGGGACGGACTATGGCTACACCTTC. This translates into CASSRYGTDYGYTF. Using reference TRBV7-2 and TRBJ1-2 for the parts outside the CDR3, the full variable domain is GAGVSQSPSNKVTEKGKDVELRCDPISGHTALYWYRQSLGQGLEFLIYFQGNSAPDKSGLPSDRFSAERTGGSVSTLTIQRTQQEDSAVYLCASSRYGTDYGYTFGSGTRLTVV.

J is TRBJ2-7 and V is TRBV27; TRBD1 matches 7 bases. The CDR3 is 13 residues long. V lost 5 bases, J lost 5 bases, and 6 bases stayed unmatched. CDR1 and CDR2 from the germline V gene are MNHEY and SMNVEV (reference sequence). The CDR3 region has the DNA TGTGCCAGCAGTCACGACAGGGCAAACGAGCAGTACTTC. Its translation is CASSHDRANEQYF.

This chain links TRBV6-1 with TRBJ1-2; possibly TRBD1 for D (5 bases). V lost 1 base, J lost 4 bases, and 10 bases lay in between. Germline V gene sequence: CDR1 MNHNS, CDR2 SASEGT. This CDR3 has 14 residues. The CDR3 reads CASSEGPRGYGYTF. CDR3 nucleotide sequence: TGTGCCAGCAGTGAAGGGCCGAGGGGCTATGGCTACACCTTC.

The table lists this clone with a count of one. The V call is TRBV30, the J call TRBJ2-7, with D perhaps TRBD1 (6 bases). Trimming removed 4 bases at V and 3 bases at J, with 13 bases between. The CDR3 has 13 amino acids. The germline gives CDR1 GTSNPN, CDR2 SVGIG (reference sequence). CDR3: CAWTVGAGYEQYF. The CDR3 bases are TGTGCCTGGACGGTGGGGGCAGGCTACGAGCAGTACTTC. The complete variable domain, with remaining parts taken from reference TRBV30 and TRBJ2-7, reads SQTIHQWPATLVQPVGSPLSLECTVEGTSNPNLYWYRQAAGRGLQLLFYSVGIGQISSEVPQNLSASRPQDRQFILSSKKLLLSDSGFYLCAWTVGAGYEQYFGPGTRLTVT.

The chain recombines TRBV9 with TRBJ1-1; D is undetermined. This CDR3 is built from 15 residues. Looked up from germline, CDR1 is SGDLS and CDR2 is YYNGEE. V lost 0 bases and J 1 base, leaving 10 bases between the germline ends. CDR3 protein: CASSVAPAGNTEAFF. CDR3 sequence (DNA): TGTGCCAGCAGCGTAGCTCCCGCAGGGAACACTGAAGCTTTCTTT.